The entry below describes one T cell receptor beta chain. The data derive from a study of T cells in Graves' hyperthyroidism and ophthalmopathy. Participants, patients aged 18 to 65, had newly diagnosed hyperthyroidism with a duration under 2 months. The CDR3 covers 15 residues. Germline values: CDR1 LNHNV, CDR2 YYDKDF (reference sequence). Trimming cost V 4 bases and J 3 bases; bases outside gene matches: 3. Amplified TCR beta CDR3 regions came from RNA transcripts. An initial round of RT-PCR targeting the TCR CDR3 relied on the HTBI primer set. TCRdb called the multiplex PCR reads again in MiXCR, with one record for every CDR3 protein. In the table there are hundreds of thousands of distinct CDR3 sequences, roughly 37% of which are singletons.

Sequencing was performed on blood. The chain joins TRBV15 to TRBJ1-1; TRBD1 aligns across 12 bases. The TCR comes from a man aged 18 to 35 with Graves' hyperthyroidism. CDR3 nucleotide sequence: TGTGCCACCAGCACCGGGACAGGGGGCTACACTGAAGCTTTCTTT. It codes for CATSTGTGGYTEAFF.